The TCR beta chain described here comes from a study of blood T cells in healthy people across ages. Regarding the study as a whole: Higher diversity and more naive CD4+ cells were features of long-lived donors, compared to aged donors.

The germline V gene encodes CDR1 SGHTA and CDR2 FQGNSA. This CDR3 has 15 residues. With V trimmed by 8 bases and J by 8 bases, 15 bases remained unmatched. With a J-beta primer mix and a sample-barcoded 5' primer, a second PCR ran roughly 7 to 11 cycles. From the 5' RACE reads, TCRdb called clonotypes with MiXCR, one entry per CDR3 protein. The profile shows 1.5 million to 2 million distinct CDR3 sequences, less than 50% of them singletons. Points on this clonotype: No antigen is known for it.

Sequenced material: blood. The clonotype originates from a woman in her forties in good health. The chain uses TRBV7-2 and TRBJ1-2; 9 nucleotides match TRBD1. CDR3 in amino acids: CASGPYGTGHTGYTF. CDR3 sequence (DNA): TGTGCCAGCGGCCCCTACGGGACAGGGCATACGGGCTACACCTTC.